This TCR beta chain comes out of a study of cytotoxic CD8 clonotypes in ibrutinib-treated CLL. General study findings and limits: Age-matched healthy donor levels were exceeded by baseline clonality, which tracked circulating CD8+ T-cell counts.

As to this clone: Its cognate antigen is unknown.

Germline V gene lookup returns CDR1 SGHNT and CDR2 YYREEE (reference sequence). The V gene end was trimmed by 0 bases and the J gene end by 0 bases; junction bases not matched to a gene: 3. The CDR3 is 15 amino acids. Here immunoSEQ multiplex PCR was the method, and the copy in TCRdb shows in-frame clones only, minus some. The sample contains approximately 53,000 clones, roughly 80% of which appear only once. The J gene is TRBJ2-7, the V gene TRBV5-4, with TRBD2 matching 7 bases. The sequence derives from a human donor with chronic lymphocytic leukemia. The specimen comprised PBMCs, sampled after 24 months of ibrutinib treatment. The chain's CDR3 is CASSLDASGSYEQYF. CDR3 bases: TGTGCCAGCAGCTTGGATGCTAGCGGCTCCTACGAGCAGTACTTC.